Given below is one T cell receptor beta chain in context. What it binds is not known. This sample is part of a study of T cells after yellow fever vaccination. Findings and limits, study-wide: Researchers cautioned that FACS-sorted repertoires could harbor abundant clonotypes contaminating from the bulk population. The booster response re-showed most primary clones: around 96% CD4, more than 80% CD8. By day 5 rather than day 15, the secondary response had peaked, though it was weaker.

They built TCR cDNA with 5'RACE template switching, a step that put in a universal primer site and UMIs. TCRdb fed the 5' RACE reads into MiXCR, producing one record per CDR3 protein. Among about 160,000 distinct CDR3 sequences, less than 9% were seen once, and the ten largest hold roughly 2.5%. This clonotype was sampled from a man aged 18-30 years who received the YFV17D yellow fever vaccine. The sequencing here drew on CD4+ T cells sorted from PBMCs, taken 5 days after the first yellow fever vaccination.

This CDR3 reads CASSNSGGTRNEQFF. CDR3 nucleotide sequence: TGCGCCAGCAGCAATAGCGGGGGGACGCGGAATGAGCAGTTCTTC. This chain connects TRBV5-1 to TRBJ2-1; 10 positions agree with TRBD2. CDR1 is SGHRS and CDR2 is YFSETQ in the germline V gene. With V trimmed by 4 bases and J by 7 bases, 8 bases remained unmatched. This CDR3 has 15 residues.